The TCR beta chain under discussion was sequenced for a study of blood T cells in healthy people across ages (dated by TCRdb to between 2015 and 2016). A note on the overall study: Template switching captured roughly one uniquely barcoded TCR beta cDNA molecule per two T cells in model experiments. To avoid experimental bias, donors of different ages were spread randomly across the sequencing lanes. The study measured age-related changes in TCR beta repertoire diversity using deep sequencing normalized with unique cDNA molecular identifiers. The study analyzed two additional independent replicas of 1 million unique cDNA reads from the same blood draw for two donors, one aged 18 to 30 and one aged 80 or older. Donors were grouped into four age groups: young (average approximately 16 years), middle-aged (roughly 38), aged (around 60) and long-lived (82). Broad study findings and their caveats: Bulk unsorted PBMC profiling prevented conclusive comparison of naive and antigen-experienced compartments. Compared with the aged group, the long-lived group had more naive CD4+ T cells, fewer expanded clones and increased TCR diversity, a pattern suggesting age selection. The CMV infection status of donors was not known, potentially confounding age-related changes in expanded clonotypes. Total diversity estimates from one million sequenced T cells were considered lower bounds and underestimates. The percentage of naive T cells measured by flow cytometry correlated strongly with observed TCR beta diversity. Observed TCR beta diversity per million T cells fell roughly linearly with age, and a significant reduction was already apparent by age around 40.

This clonotype was seen a few times. Its antigen is currently not known. Base quality data are lacking; no much larger clone is found one base away. Donors were under 40 systemically healthy Caucasian individuals from Russia aged about 6 to 100 years. Each donor gave approximately 10 milliliters of peripheral blood, collected into EDTA-treated Vacutainer tubes. Ficoll-Paque density-gradient centrifugation was used to isolate PBMCs, with at least 6 million per sample. Total RNA was extracted from PBMCs with Trizol reagent, with at least 6 micrograms obtained per sample. The percentages of naive CD45RAhigh/CD27high T cells were determined by flow cytometry on a PBMC aliquot from every donor. Sequences LGHNA (CDR1) and YNFKEQ (CDR2) are obtained from the germline V gene. The CDR3 starts with the cysteine, ends with the phenylalanine, and has 19 residues. Of all the DNA, just the CDR3 is kept, 57 bases in frame from base 1. For this chain, trimming is 5 bases at the V end and 2 bases at the J end, and the number of junction bases without a gene match is 15.

Libraries were constructed by 5' RACE. TCRdb names Illumina HiSeq 2500 as the instrument used. A second PCR of roughly 7 to 12 cycles was run with a J-beta primer mix and a sample-barcoded 5' primer. A unique molecular identifier was introduced onto each TCR beta cDNA molecule by a template-switch 5' adaptor carrying 12 random nucleotides. At least 2.5 million CDR3-containing paired-end reads were obtained from each sample. First-strand cDNA was synthesized from all RNA with the Mint cDNA synthesis kit, primed by a TRBC-specific oligonucleotide. All cDNA was treated with uracil-DNA glycosylase and then went through a first 18-cycle PCR with the universal primers M1SS and BC2_uni_R. The authors processed their data as follows. For normalization, 1 million high-quality reads, each with a distinct molecular identifier, were randomly selected from each sample. Reads sharing molecular identifiers were discarded rather than binned into consensus sequences. MiTCR, with a Q25 quality threshold and the strictest error-elimination algorithm, was used for CDR3 identification, clonotype clustering and error correction. A nonparametric unseen species model using Euler transformation provided a lower-bound estimate of total TCR beta diversity. TCRdb handled the public reads itself, with Q25 trimming in fastp and clone calling in MiXCR, and kept productive beta chains. Duplicate CDR3 protein sequences are folded into a single record with the most common DNA and genes. For this entry, the V and J calls and clone size follow TCRdb and not the study's own pipeline. Within this sample are approximately 1,100,000 distinct CDR3 sequences, with 45% of them counted one time only. Approximately 19% of the sample lies in the top ten.

The V and J segments used are TRBV4-2 and TRBJ2-6; TRBD1 lines up with 7 middle nucleotides. The sequence was obtained from a woman aged 55-69 years in good health. Sequenced input: blood. The nucleotides read TGTGCCAGCAGCGAATGGACCGGGACCGGGACAGCTGGGGCCAACGTCCTGACTTTC. Translated, it reads CASSEWTGTGTAGANVLTF.